These 24 T cell receptor beta chains came from one sample sequenced in a study of blood T cells in healthy people across ages. The authors ran a second PCR of about 7 to 11 cycles using a sample-barcoded 5' primer and a J-beta primer mix. TCRdb fed the 5' RACE reads into MiXCR, producing one record per CDR3 protein. This sample carries roughly 790,000 distinct CDR3 sequences, more than 40% of them seen once, and the ten largest clones take 20%. Sequencing was performed on blood. The source of these receptors is a woman aged 55-70 years in good health.

This clonotype was seen a handful of times. The genes are TRBV18 and TRBJ2-1; 15 bases map to TRBD2. The V and J ends lost 6 bases and 8 bases, in that order; junction bases with no gene match: 11. CDR3 length: 17 amino acids. From germline, CDR1 is KGHSH and CDR2 LQKENI. The CDR3 DNA is TGTGCCAGCTCCCTTCGGACTAGCGGGGGGGCCTCGGATGAGCAGTTCTTC. This gives the protein CASSLRTSGGASDEQFF. The full variable domain, with the rest looked up from reference TRBV18 and TRBJ2-1, is NAGVMQNPRHLVRRRGQEARLRCSPMKGHSHVYWYRQLPEEGLKFMVYLQKENIIDESGMPKERFSAEFPKEGPSILRIQQVVRGDSAAYFCASSLRTSGGASDEQFFGPGTRLTVL.

The gene calls are TRBV12-3 or TRBV12-4 and TRBJ2-7; either TRBD1 or TRBD2 may fit D (5 bases each). The CDR3 contains 15 residues. The V and J ends lost 6 bases and 3 bases respectively, with 18 bases between them. CDR3 amino acids: CASRPGGSANYEQYF. The CDR3 nucleotides are TGTGCCAGCAGACCTGGGGGTAGCGCTAACTACGAGCAGTACTTC.

The chain carries TRBV27 and TRBJ1-5; D is possibly TRBD1 (6 bases). The CDR3 covers 15 residues. Germline lookup yields CDR1 MNHEY and CDR2 SMNVEV (reference sequence). Trimming left V 3 bases short and J 3 bases short, with 12 bases between. CDR3: CASSFVGQINQPQHF. CDR3 DNA sequence: TGTGCCAGCAGTTTCGTCGGACAGATCAATCAGCCCCAGCATTTT.

In this sample, this clonotype turned up many times. The chain couples TRBV29-1 to TRBJ2-1; 12 nucleotides match TRBD1. This CDR3 has 14 residues. Germline V gene lookup returns CDR1 SQVTM and CDR2 ANQGSEA. V lost 7 bases to trimming and J lost 8 bases; unmatched junction nucleotides: 9. CDR3: CSEGGQGARHEQFF. The CDR3 DNA reads as TGCAGCGAGGGGGGACAGGGGGCGCGGCATGAGCAGTTCTTC.

The J gene is TRBJ1-4, the V gene TRBV28; 9 nucleotides match TRBD1. Germline CDR1 and CDR2: MDHEN and SYDVKM. CDR3 length: 15 residues. V was clipped by 5 bases and J by 3 bases; unmatched bases: 4. CDR3 in DNA: TGTGCCAGCAGTCTACAGGGGGCACCTAATGAAAAACTGTTTTTT. Residues: CASSLQGAPNEKLFF.

This clonotype was counted a few times. The chain uses TRBV6-2 or TRBV6-3 and TRBJ2-1, with 7 bases lining up with TRBD2. The J call may be wrong; the DNA end is better matched by TRBJ2-7. The CDR3 spans 14 residues. Germline V gene data show CDR1 as MNHEY and CDR2 as SVGEGT. The CDR3 DNA reads as TGTGCCAGCACCAAGCGGGGCCCTGGCAATGAGCAGTACTTC. Protein sequence: CASTKRGPGNEQYF.

The chain couples TRBV7-2 to TRBJ1-5; TRBD1 might be the D (5 bases). Germline CDR1 is SGHTA and CDR2 is FQGNSA. Between the trimmed V and J ends, which lost 2 bases and 3 bases, there was a span of 11 bases. There are 15 residues in the CDR3. In DNA form, the CDR3 reads TGTGCCAGCAGCTTAAGGGCAGGGCACAATCAGCCCCAGCATTTT. It codes for CASSLRAGHNQPQHF.

J is TRBJ2-7 and V is TRBV6-2 or TRBV6-3; the D call may be TRBD1 or TRBD2 (5 bases each). In germline, CDR1 is MNHEY, CDR2 SVGEGT. The CDR3 consists of 15 residues. Deletions cut 9 bases from V and 0 bases from J, with 18 bases between. CDR3 DNA: TGTGCCAGGCTGCCGTTGGGGGAAGCCTCCTACGAGCAGTACTTC. Amino acid sequence: CARLPLGEASYEQYF.

V is TRBV20-1 and J is TRBJ2-3; D could derive from TRBD1 or TRBD2 (5 bases each). V shed 5 bases and J shed 8 bases, with 17 bases lying between them. Germline V gives CDR1 DFQATT, CDR2 SNEGSKA (reference sequence). This CDR3 contains 13 residues. This CDR3 is CSALGRSLGTQYF. The DNA for the CDR3 is TGCAGTGCTTTGGGACGAAGCCTGGGTACGCAGTATTTT.

The sample holds a few counts of this clonotype. A much larger clone differs from this one at a single base, so this may be a read error. This chain joins TRBV20-1 and TRBJ2-5; 9 nucleotides line up with TRBD2. Trimming cost V 5 bases and J 11 bases; bases outside gene matches: 18. Germline loops: CDR1 DFQATT, CDR2 SNEGSKA (reference sequence). The CDR3 is 15 residues long. This CDR3 is CSAVVTSGPQGEQYF. CDR3 bases: TGCAGTGCTGTGGTTACTAGCGGGCCCCAGGGGGAGCAGTACTTC.

Worth noting for this clonotype: This may stem from a read error, because a much larger clone lies one nucleotide away. This sequence joins TRBV7-9 and TRBJ2-7, with D possibly matching TRBD2 (5 bases). V lost 3 bases and J 9 bases, leaving 30 bases between the germline ends. This CDR3 contains 18 residues. Per the germline V gene, CDR1 is SEHNR and CDR2 is FQNEAQ (reference sequence). The CDR3 loop reads CASSLVPSLGADYNGQYF. In DNA, the CDR3 is TGTGCCAGCAGCTTGGTCCCCTCACTAGGTGCCGACTACAATGGGCAGTACTTC.

This clonotype was counted only a few times. V and J are TRBV20-1 and TRBJ2-3; 10 bases match TRBD2. The CDR3 contains 15 residues. V shed 3 bases, J shed 1 base, and the junction held 4 bases outside the gene matches. Germline loops: CDR1 DFQATT, CDR2 SNEGSKA (reference sequence). CDR3 DNA sequence: TGCAGTGCTAGGGGAGGGACTAGCGGCACAGATACGCAGTATTTT. Its translation is CSARGGTSGTDTQYF.

This clonotype was seen more than once but under ten times. The chain employs TRBV7-2 and TRBJ2-5, with no clear D. With 2 bases removed from V and 4 bases from J, the gap between germline ends came to 5 bases. Looked up from germline, CDR1 is SGHTA and CDR2 is FQGNSA. This CDR3 comprises 12 residues. The CDR3 coding sequence is TGTGCCAGCAGCTTATTCGGAGAGACCCAGTACTTC. This sequence encodes CASSLFGETQYF. Variable domain in full (rest from reference TRBV7-2 and TRBJ2-5): GAGVSQSPSNKVTEKGKDVELRCDPISGHTALYWYRQSLGQGLEFLIYFQGNSAPDKSGLPSDRFSAERTGGSVSTLTIQRTQQEDSAVYLCASSLFGETQYFGPGTRLLVL.

J is TRBJ1-2 and V is TRBV7-2, with D tentatively TRBD1 (5 bases). The CDR3 consists of 14 residues. Germline lookup yields CDR1 SGHTA and CDR2 FQGNSA. V lost 2 bases to trimming and J lost 8 bases, with 15 bases between them. CDR3 loop: CASSLRDVAEGYTF. In DNA form, the CDR3 reads TGTGCCAGCAGCTTAAGGGACGTCGCGGAAGGCTACACCTTC.

The J gene is TRBJ1-6, the V gene TRBV20-1, with D tentatively TRBD1 (6 bases). CDR1 DFQATT and CDR2 SNEGSKA come from the germline V gene (reference sequence). V was pared by 5 bases and J by 4 bases, with 12 bases between. This CDR3 is 14 amino acids long. CDR3 protein: CSAVDRIYNSPLHF. DNA of the CDR3: TGCAGTGCTGTAGACAGGATATATAATTCACCCCTCCACTTT.

This chain connects TRBV7-9 to TRBJ1-1; unclear D gene. V lost 6 bases and J 1 base, leaving 12 bases between the germline ends. This CDR3 has 14 residues. CDR1 is SEHNR and CDR2 is FQNEAQ in the germline V gene (reference sequence). The CDR3 is CASRQDSRNTEAFF. The CDR3 nucleotides read TGTGCCAGCAGACAAGACTCGCGGAACACTGAAGCTTTCTTT.

This chain joins TRBV6-1 and TRBJ1-5; no definite D call. V was trimmed by 2 bases and J by 6 bases, leaving 2 bases between them. CDR3 size: 11 residues. Germline-derived CDR1 and CDR2 are MNHNS and SASEGT. The CDR3 DNA reads TGTGCCAGCAGTGAAACTCAGCCCCAGCATTTT. Its protein product is CASSETQPQHF.

In this sample, this clonotype turned up many times. The chain has TRBV29-1 and TRBJ2-3; TRBD1 or TRBD2 may be the D gene (7 bases each). V was trimmed by 4 bases and J by 3 bases, leaving 14 bases between them. CDR1 is SQVTM and CDR2 is ANQGSEA in the germline V gene. The CDR3 consists of 14 residues. In nucleotides, the CDR3 is TGCAGCGTTGGCGTCAGGGGGGGGACAGATACGCAGTATTTT. Its translation is CSVGVRGGTDTQYF.

The CDR3 spells CASSDRGVGNTIYF. The DNA of the CDR3 is TGTGCCAGCAGCGACAGGGGAGTTGGAAACACCATATATTTT. V and J are TRBV5-6 and TRBJ1-3; 8 bases map to TRBD1. Losses at the gene ends were 4 bases for V and 3 bases for J; bases not matched to a gene: 3. The length of the CDR3 is 14 residues. The V gene's germline CDR1 is SGHDT and CDR2 YYEEEE. Supplemented by reference TRBV5-6 and TRBJ1-3, the full variable domain reads DAGVTQSPTHLIKTRGQQVTLRCSPKSGHDTVSWYQQALGQGPQFIFQYYEEEERQRGNFPDRFSGHQFPNYSSELNVNALLLGDSALYLCASSDRGVGNTIYFGEGSWLTVV.

In the case of this clonotype: A read error may explain this, as a much larger clone is one base away. This CDR3 reads CASNLNGKKETQYF. The CDR3 DNA is TGTGCCAGCAACTTAAACGGAAAGAAAGAGACCCAGTACTTC. This chain joins TRBV12-3 or TRBV12-4 and TRBJ2-7; no firm D call. Gene TRBJ2-5 matches the end of the DNA better, so the J call may be wrong. The CDR3 spans 14 residues.

J is TRBJ2-1 and V is TRBV7-7; TRBD2 aligns across 7 bases. With 0 bases clipped from V and 7 bases from J, the junction kept 6 bases outside the gene matches. This CDR3 is built from 15 residues. CDR1 SSHAT and CDR2 FNYEAQ come from the germline V gene (reference sequence). CDR3 coding DNA: TGTGCCAGCAGCTTAGCCGGCGGGGGAGGTAATGAGCAGTTCTTC. This sequence encodes CASSLAGGGGNEQFF.

The chain uses TRBV28 and TRBJ2-3; D unclear. The CDR3 has 12 residues. CDR1 MDHEN and CDR2 SYDVKM come from the germline V gene. V was pared by 6 bases and J by 2 bases, with 6 bases between. The CDR3 bases are TGTGCCAGCAGCTATATCACAGATACGCAGTATTTT. Translation gives CASSYITDTQYF.

For this clonotype: With a much larger clone just one base away, this may be a read error. The chain uses TRBV18 and TRBJ2-5; D might be TRBD2 (5 bases). The better agreement between TRBJ2-7 and the DNA end casts doubt on the J call. CDR3 length: 16 residues. The germline V gene has CDR1 KGHSH and CDR2 LQKENI. The CDR3, as DNA: TGTGCCAGCTCACCCCCAGTAGGGAGTGGGGAGTACGAGCAGTACTTC. This translates into CASSPPVGSGEYEQYF.

This clonotype has more than one count but fewer than ten. The V call is TRBV6-5, the J call TRBJ1-2; TRBD1 aligns across 12 bases. The CDR3 consists of 14 residues. V lost 8 bases, J lost 5 bases, and 6 bases stayed unmatched. The germline V gene encodes CDR1 MNHEY and CDR2 SVGAGI. The CDR3: CASRDRGRLYGYTF. CDR3 bases: TGTGCCAGCCGGGACAGGGGGCGGTTATATGGCTACACCTTC.